Reported below is one T cell receptor beta chain. The antigen remains unidentified. Together with a sample-barcoded 5' primer, a J-beta primer mix was included in a second PCR lasting about 7 to 11 cycles. Each CDR3 protein gets one entry after TCRdb re-called the 5' RACE reads with MiXCR. The sample includes roughly 1.5 million distinct CDR3 sequences, 40% to 45% seen only once; the top ten take roughly 3.7%. Looked up from germline, CDR1 is SGDLS and CDR2 is YYNGEE. This CDR3 is 16 amino acids long. V was clipped by 3 bases and J by 6 bases, with 19 bases between them. The data belong to a study of blood T cells in healthy people across ages. About the research overall: About one barcoded TCR beta cDNA was captured per two T cells.

General study points: Strong correlation existed between TCR beta diversity and naive T cell percentage.

The chain couples TRBV9 to TRBJ2-1, with D perhaps TRBD1 (6 bases). The origin of this receptor is a woman aged 18 to 35 in good health. The sequenced material came from blood. The CDR3 nucleotides are TGTGCCAGCAGCGGCGTGGGACACCACCCGGGCAATGAGCAGTTCTTC. It codes for CASSGVGHHPGNEQFF.